Included here is one T cell receptor beta chain sequence, with context. The sample is drawn from a study of response to subunit inactivated influenza vaccine. MiXCR, run by TCRdb on the RT-PCR reads, gives a single entry per CDR3 protein. The table has about 540,000 distinct CDR3 sequences, under 30% seen once; the top ten hold roughly 2.8%. Trimming removed 1 base at V and 2 bases at J, with 11 bases between. Germline V gene sequence: CDR1 SGHTA, CDR2 FQGNSA. The CDR3 contains 15 residues. These same data were also listed under a study on T cells expressing NK-cell markers. That work states: The authors made TCR beta cDNA libraries by 5'RACE template switching. This switching added a universal primer site and UMIs. Seven of the eight sequenced donors were classified as HCMV-seropositive, and one was classified as seronegative.

The receptor was derived from a man in his fifties who received an inactivated influenza vaccine. The V gene is TRBV7-2, the J gene TRBJ1-2; no firm D call. The sample in question was CD4+ T cells sorted from PBMCs, obtained 11 to 12 days after vaccination. In DNA, the CDR3 is TGTGCCAGCAGCTTAGTGTCAGATGCAAACTATGGCTACACCTTC. As protein: CASSLVSDANYGYTF. Together with reference TRBV7-2 and TRBJ1-2, the CDR3 gives the full variable domain: GAGVSQSPSNKVTEKGKDVELRCDPISGHTALYWYRQSLGQGLEFLIYFQGNSAPDKSGLPSDRFSAERTGGSVSTLTIQRTQQEDSAVYLCASSLVSDANYGYTFGSGTRLTVV.